This record covers a single TCR beta chain. This clonotype was observed a few times. No antigen is known for it. Nothing much larger sits one base from this clone, and base qualities are not available. Trimming leaves V shorter by 7 bases and J shorter by 0 bases, with the junction holding 11 bases beyond the gene matches. From a lookup of the germline V gene, CDR1 and CDR2 are KGHSH and LQKENI. CDR3 length: 16 amino acids, cysteine to phenylalanine. The only DNA kept is the CDR3, 48 bases in frame from the first base. Donors were 30 to 45 systemically healthy Caucasian individuals from Russia aged roughly 6 to 90 years. Each donor gave ten milliliters of peripheral blood, drawn into EDTA-treated Vacutainer tubes. Ficoll-Paque density-gradient centrifugation was used to isolate PBMCs, with at least 7 million per sample. Trizol reagent was used to extract total RNA from the PBMCs, yielding at least 5.5 micrograms per sample. The percentages of naive CD45RAhigh/CD27high T cells were determined by flow cytometry on a PBMC aliquot from every donor.

The data are from a study of blood T cells in healthy people across ages (dated by TCRdb to about 2015). As for the study more broadly: In model experiments, template switching captured about one uniquely barcoded TCR beta cDNA molecule for every two T cells. Using deep sequencing normalized with unique cDNA molecular identifiers, the study measured how TCR beta repertoire diversity changes with age. The donors were split into four age groups: young (average 16 years), middle-aged (nearly 40), aged (roughly 60) and long-lived (roughly 77). To avoid experimental bias, donors of different ages were distributed randomly across sequencing lanes. For two donors (one aged 18 to 29 and one aged 80 or older), the study analyzed two additional independent replicas of 1 million unique cDNA reads from the same blood draw. Overall study results and their limits: Compared with the aged group, the long-lived group had more naive CD4+ T cells, fewer expanded clones and increased TCR diversity, a pattern suggesting age selection. Estimates of total diversity from one million sequenced T cells were regarded as lower bounds and underestimates. There was a strong correlation between observed TCR beta diversity and the percentage of naive T cells measured by flow cytometry. As age increased, observed TCR beta diversity per million T cells dropped in a roughly linear way, and a significant reduction was already evident by age about 40. Because donor CMV infection status was unknown, age-related changes in expanded clonotypes were potentially confounded. Conclusive comparison of naive and antigen-experienced compartments was prevented by the profiling of bulk unsorted PBMCs.

Library prep was done by 5' RACE. Sequencer: Illumina HiSeq 2500. A second PCR of about 6 to 12 cycles was performed with a sample-barcoded 5' primer and a J-beta primer mix. A template-switch 5' adaptor carrying 12 random nucleotides introduced a unique molecular identifier onto each TCR beta cDNA molecule. At least 3 million CDR3-containing paired-end reads were obtained from each sample. All of the RNA was converted into first-strand cDNA using the Mint cDNA synthesis kit, with a TRBC-specific oligonucleotide serving as the primer. Following uracil-DNA glycosylase treatment, a first 18-cycle PCR with universal primers M1SS and BC2_uni_R was performed on all cDNA. On the study's bioinformatics: Each sample was normalized by randomly selecting 1 million high-quality reads, each carrying a distinct molecular identifier. Reads with shared molecular identifiers were discarded instead of being binned into consensus sequences. MiTCR, set to a Q25 quality threshold and the strictest error-elimination algorithm, was used for CDR3 identification, clonotype clustering and error correction. A nonparametric unseen species model using Euler transformation provided a lower-bound estimate of total TCR beta diversity. The public reads were quality trimmed at Q25 with fastp and then assembled into clones with MiXCR by TCRdb, keeping productive beta chains. Rows matching on CDR3 protein sequence are summarized as one entry with the most common DNA and genes. None of the V and J calls come from the authors' own analysis; TCRdb made them. For this sample there are around 870,000 distinct CDR3 sequences; under 30% appear just once. The biggest ten clones account for around a sixth of the sample.

The chain links TRBV18 with TRBJ1-1, with 7 bases matching TRBD1. The sample was blood. This TCR came from a woman older than 75 in good health. The nucleotide sequence reads TGTGCCAGCTTATCGACAGGGAAGTCCGTGAACACTGAAGCTTTCTTT. Translation gives CASLSTGKSVNTEAFF.